The rows below give T cell receptor beta chains drawn from one sample of a study of early T cells in non-severe SARS-CoV-2 infection. Each CDR3 protein is one row after TCRdb ran MiXCR on the 5' RACE reads. The table includes around 26,000 distinct CDR3 sequences, around 4.4% detected once. Sequenced sample: whole blood. The receptors come from an adult who was a healthcare worker with PCR-confirmed SARS-CoV-2 infection or an uninfected control (not recorded which). Both conserved end residues are part of each CDR3. A D gene is named only where the DNA matches it firmly. Clone size is stated in some rows and not others, as once, few, many or a class when expanded.

DNA,CDR3,D,J,size,V
TGTGCCAGCAGTCAGCAGAACACTGAAGCTTTCTTT,CASSQQNTEAFF,.,TRBJ1-1,many,TRBV6-6
TGTGCCAGCAGCACGACCGTTTACAATGAGCAGTTCTTC,CASSTTVYNEQFF,.,TRBJ2-1,many,TRBV7-3
TGTGCCAGCAGCTTAGGAGCCGGGGGAATCCAAGAGACCCAGTACTTC,CASSLGAGGIQETQYF,.,TRBJ2-5,many,TRBV7-9
TGTGCCAGTAGTATTGGGGCCCAGCTCTCCTACAATGAGCAGTTCTTC,CASSIGAQLSYNEQFF,.,TRBJ2-1,many,TRBV19
TGCGCCAGCAGCTACAGACTAGCGGGAGCTGGGGATGAGCAGTTCTTC,CASSYRLAGAGDEQFF,TRBD2,TRBJ2-1,many,TRBV4-3
TGTGCCAGCTCACTCATATTTACCGGGACCGGGGAGCTGTTTTTT,CASSLIFTGTGELFF,.,TRBJ2-2,many,TRBV18
TGTGCCACCTCCGGGGTCGCAGATACGCAGTATTTT,CATSGVADTQYF,.,TRBJ2-3,many,TRBV7-9
TGTGCCAGCAGTCCCAGGACTAGCGGGAGGGGAGCCTACAATGAGCAGTTCTTC,CASSPRTSGRGAYNEQFF,TRBD2,TRBJ2-1,many,TRBV12-3/TRBV12-4
TGCAGCGCTGGGACTAGCGGGAGTAGGGCATCCGGGGAGCTGTTTTTT,CSAGTSGSRASGELFF,TRBD2,TRBJ2-2,few,TRBV29-1
TGTGCCAGCCGGCGGGAGGGCCGAACAGATACGCAGTATTTT,CASRREGRTDTQYF,TRBD2,TRBJ2-3,many,TRBV7-8
TGTGCCATCAAGGTCGGCACAGATACGCAGTATTTT,CAIKVGTDTQYF,.,TRBJ2-3,many,TRBV10-3
TGTGCCAGCAGTTGGAGCTCCTACAATGAGCAGTTCTTC,CASSWSSYNEQFF,.,TRBJ2-1,many,TRBV12-3/TRBV12-4
TGCGCCAGCAGCTTGGTCCCTAGCGGGGCCTCCTACGAGCAGTACTTC,CASSLVPSGASYEQYF,TRBD2,TRBJ2-7,many,TRBV5-1
TGTGCCAGCACCAACGGGACACGAAGCTACGAGCAGTACTTC,CASTNGTRSYEQYF,.,TRBJ2-7,many,TRBV7-6
TGCGCCAGCAGCCAAGTGGACATACTATCCTACAATGAGCAGTTCTTC,CASSQVDILSYNEQFF,.,TRBJ2-1,many,TRBV4-1
TGCAGTGCTGGCCGGACTAGCGGGAGGGCAAATGAGCAGTTCTTC,CSAGRTSGRANEQFF,TRBD2,TRBJ2-1,many,TRBV20-1
TGCGCCAGCAGCTTGAGACCCGATGCTAACTATGGCTACACCTTC,CASSLRPDANYGYTF,.,TRBJ1-2,many,TRBV5-1
TGTGCCAGCAATTGGAGGAGCGGGAGCTCCTACAATGAGCAGTTCTTC,CASNWRSGSSYNEQFF,TRBD2,TRBJ2-1,many,TRBV2
TGCGCCAGCAGCTTGGCTCCCGCGGGAAGTTCGTACGAGCAGTACTTC,CASSLAPAGSSYEQYF,.,TRBJ2-7,medium-sized,TRBV5-1
TGTGCCACCAGCAGAGAAATCAGCGGGTGGAACACCGGGGAGCTGTTTTTT,CATSREISGWNTGELFF,.,TRBJ2-2,.,TRBV15